The rows below give T cell receptor beta chains drawn from one sample of a study of T cell repertoires in cytomegalovirus infection. TCRdb analysed the reads with MiXCR anew, one entry per CDR3 protein. The sample has around 550,000 distinct CDR3 sequences, approximately 26% seen once. The sample taken for sequencing was PBMCs. The source of these receptors is a human donor in good health (CMV status not recorded). Some clones in this sample may be carry-over from other donors' samples. Both conserved end residues are part of each CDR3. The D gene is left open where the match is weak. The size field is filled for only some rows; it gives once, few, many or a size class.

clone_size d_call j_call v_call cdr3_aa cdr3_nt
few TRBD2 TRBJ2-1 TRBV6-2/TRBV6-3 CASGGRRSNEQFF TGTGCCAGCGGCGGGAGGAGGAGCAATGAGCAGTTCTTC
. . TRBJ1-1 TRBV27 CASNQKVNTEAFF TGTGCCAGCAACCAAAAGGTGAACACTGAAGCTTTCTTT
many . TRBJ1-3 TRBV7-2 CASSLMVAGGGNTIYF TGTGCCAGCAGCTTAATGGTTGCTGGAGGGGGAAACACCATATATTTT
. . TRBJ1-1 TRBV20-1 CSASFDMNTEAFF TGCAGTGCTAGTTTTGACATGAACACTGAAGCTTTCTTT
many . TRBJ2-1 TRBV7-2 CASSPDLGEYNEQFF TGTGCCAGCAGCCCGGATCTGGGGGAGTACAATGAGCAGTTCTTC
. . TRBJ2-3 TRBV12-3/TRBV12-4 CASSLAHDTQYF TGTGCCAGCAGTTTAGCGCATGATACGCAGTATTTT
. . TRBJ2-7 TRBV4-1 CASSQLGGPTYEQYF TGCGCCAGCAGCCAATTAGGAGGTCCAACCTACGAGCAGTACTTC
. . TRBJ1-6 TRBV7-6 CASSLSEGSPLHF TGTGCCAGCAGCTTATCTGAGGGATCACCCCTCCACTTT
few TRBD1 TRBJ1-2 TRBV7-2 CASSVTGSHSYGYTF TGTGCCAGCAGCGTGACAGGGTCCCATTCTTATGGCTACACCTTC
many . TRBJ1-4 TRBV7-2 CASSLSGATTEKLFF TGTGCCAGCAGCTTATCGGGGGCGACGACTGAAAAACTGTTTTTT
. TRBD1 TRBJ1-3 TRBV11-3 CASSTRTGFGNTIYF TGTGCCAGCAGCACAAGGACAGGGTTTGGAAACACCATATATTTT
few . TRBJ2-7 TRBV19 CASSTGTRTYEQYF TGTGCCAGTAGTACCGGGACTCGAACCTACGAGCAGTACTTC
. . TRBJ1-2 TRBV19 CASSIMNGYTF TGTGCCAGTAGTATAATGAATGGCTACACCTTC
many . TRBJ2-5 TRBV6-5 CASSYSSGWDRGAQETQYF TGTGCCAGCAGTTACTCGAGCGGTTGGGACCGGGGGGCCCAAGAGACCCAGTACTTC
. TRBD1 TRBJ1-6 TRBV3-1 CASSYRQGDSPLHF TGTGCCAGCAGCTACAGGCAGGGGGATTCACCCCTCCACTTT
few . TRBJ2-3 TRBV29-1 CSIRAAQGTQYF TGCAGCATCAGGGCCGCACAAGGTACGCAGTATTTT
once . TRBJ1-5 TRBV7-2 CASTTRGKGGQGDQPQHF TGTGCCAGCACGACGAGAGGCAAAGGGGGTCAGGGCGATCAGCCCCAGCATTTT
few TRBD2 TRBJ2-5 TRBV7-2 CASSSPGTSGVAETQYF TGTGCCAGCAGCTCACCCGGGACTAGCGGGGTCGCAGAGACCCAGTACTTC
few . TRBJ1-2 TRBV6-1 CASSAAGLPDYGYTF TGTGCCAGCAGTGCTGCGGGACTCCCTGACTATGGCTACACCTTC
few TRBD2 TRBJ2-3 TRBV7-2 CASSSELAGAPNTQYF TGTGCCAGCAGCTCTGAACTAGCGGGAGCGCCGAATACGCAGTATTTT